Listed below are T cell receptor beta chains from one sample, sequenced in a study of blood T cell repertoires in COVID-19. This table comes from immunoSEQ multiplex PCR, and its TCRdb copy is limited to in-frame clones, with some not included. The sample has approximately 80,000 clones, roughly 85% seen once. Material: peripheral blood. The receptors were sampled from a man in his fifties with COVID-19, enrolled during active disease. Both conserved end residues are part of each CDR3. D genes are given only for firm matches. Expanded clones get a size class; other rows say once, few or many, or leave the size out.

CDR3aa,CDR3nt,d_gene,v_gene,abundance,len,j_gene
CASTRTSGSYEQYF,TGTGCCAGTACCCGGACTAGCGGCTCCTACGAGCAGTACTTC,TRBD2,TRBV19,.,14,TRBJ2-7
CASSQDRGTGANTIYF,TGCGCCAGCAGCCAAGATCGAGGAACAGGGGCTAATACCATATATTTT,TRBD1,TRBV4-1,.,16,TRBJ1-3
CASSLTVNTEAFF,TGTGCCAGCAGCTTGACAGTGAACACTGAAGCTTTCTTT,.,TRBV7-2,.,13,TRBJ1-1
CASSLDQARGTEAFF,TGCGCCAGCAGCTTGGACCAGGCCAGAGGGACTGAAGCTTTCTTT,.,TRBV5-1,.,15,TRBJ1-1
CASSSRDSYNQPQHF,TGTGCCAGCAGTTCACGGGACAGCTACAATCAGCCCCAGCATTTT,TRBD1,TRBV28,.,15,TRBJ1-5
CASSPSLGRGRVTNEKLFF,TGTGCCAGCAGCCCCTCCCTGGGGCGGGGGCGGGTTACTAATGAAAAACTGTTTTTT,.,TRBV11-2,.,19,TRBJ1-4
CASSPGLVLNEQYF,TGTGCCAGCAGTCCGGGACTAGTGCTGAACGAGCAGTACTTC,TRBD2,TRBV28,.,14,TRBJ2-7
CASSSRLGWSEGADTQYF,TGTGCCAGCAGCTCCCGCCTGGGTTGGTCCGAGGGTGCAGATACGCAGTATTTT,.,TRBV11-2,.,18,TRBJ2-3
CASSPAGLPGDEQFF,TGTGCCAGCAGCCCCGCGGGACTCCCTGGTGATGAGCAGTTCTTC,.,TRBV9,.,15,TRBJ2-1
CASSSQAVILMNTEAFF,TGTGCCAGCAGCTCCCAGGCTGTCATTTTGATGAACACTGAAGCTTTCTTT,.,TRBV7-8,.,17,TRBJ1-1
CASSPRSPPTDTQYF,TGTGCCAGCTCACCACGGAGTCCCCCCACAGATACGCAGTATTTT,.,TRBV18,.,15,TRBJ2-3
CASINPGGGNYGYTF,TGTGCCAGCATCAATCCAGGGGGCGGTAACTATGGCTACACCTTC,TRBD1,TRBV5-8,.,15,TRBJ1-2
CASSQGLAQQYF,TGTGCCAGCAGCCAGGGACTAGCCCAGCAGTACTTC,TRBD2,TRBV5-4,.,12,TRBJ2-7
CASSLRGGAGNTIYF,TGTGCCAGCAGTTTAAGAGGGGGCGCCGGAAACACCATATATTTT,TRBD1,TRBV28,.,15,TRBJ1-3
CASSQVGGEQFF,TGTGCCAGCAGCCAAGTAGGGGGTGAGCAGTTCTTC,.,TRBV3-1/TRBV3-2,.,12,TRBJ2-1
CASTGGVRRNTEAFF,TGTGCCAGCACCGGAGGGGTCAGAAGGAACACTGAAGCTTTCTTT,.,TRBV5-4,.,15,TRBJ1-1
CASRCGDRGGVRNTEAFF,TGTGCCAGCAGATGTGGGGACAGGGGGGGTGTAAGGAACACTGAAGCTTTCTTT,.,TRBV21-1,.,18,TRBJ1-1
CASSLGRRSDTQYF,TGTGCCAGCAGCCTAGGGAGGAGGTCAGATACGCAGTATTTT,.,TRBV11-3,.,14,TRBJ2-3
CASSMTGQTARGYTF,TGTGCCAGCAGCATGACGGGACAGACCGCACGCGGCTACACCTTC,TRBD1,TRBV7-9,few,15,TRBJ1-2
CASSIDTGTSDYNEQFF,TGTGCCAGTAGTATAGATACCGGGACTAGCGATTACAATGAGCAGTTCTTC,TRBD2,TRBV19,.,17,TRBJ2-1
CASSYSDQGAIGYTF,TGTGCCAGCAGTTACTCAGATCAGGGGGCAATTGGCTACACCTTC,TRBD1,TRBV6-5,.,15,TRBJ1-2
CASSTGIGSGANVLTF,TGTGCCAGCAGCACAGGGATCGGGTCTGGGGCCAACGTCCTGACTTTC,.,TRBV7-3,.,16,TRBJ2-6
CASSYQDVGDTEAFF,TGTGCCAGCAGTTACCAGGATGTAGGGGACACTGAAGCTTTCTTT,.,TRBV6-6,.,15,TRBJ1-1
CASSGAHGYTF,TGTGCCAGCTCAGGGGCGCATGGCTACACCTTC,.,TRBV28,.,11,TRBJ1-2
CASTPGSAGNTIYF,TGTGCCAGTACTCCAGGGTCCGCCGGAAACACCATATATTTT,.,TRBV19,.,14,TRBJ1-3
CASSEQVHTEAFF,TGTGCCAGCAGTGAACAGGTTCACACTGAAGCTTTCTTT,.,TRBV12-3/TRBV12-4,.,13,TRBJ1-1
CASSTPASGAAYNEQFF,TGTGCCAGCAGTACACCAGCAAGTGGAGCAGCCTACAATGAGCAGTTCTTC,.,TRBV28,few,17,TRBJ2-1
CASSLDRVGTEAFF,TGTGCCAGCAGCCTAGACAGGGTAGGCACTGAAGCTTTCTTT,TRBD1,TRBV6-5,few,14,TRBJ1-1
CASSSDRLDYEQYF,TGTGCCAGCAGCTCGGACAGGCTCGACTACGAGCAGTACTTC,TRBD1,TRBV11-2,.,14,TRBJ2-7
CASSQGGTGRYEQYF,TGTGCCAGCAGCCAAGGCGGGACAGGGAGATACGAGCAGTACTTC,TRBD1,TRBV14,once,15,TRBJ2-7
CASSFSGTGANVLTF,TGCGCCAGCAGCTTTAGCGGTACTGGGGCCAACGTCCTGACTTTC,.,TRBV5-1,.,15,TRBJ2-6
CASIPGGLYGYTF,TGTGCCAGCATCCCGGGGGGGTTGTATGGCTACACCTTC,.,TRBV28,.,13,TRBJ1-2
CASSMGQGYNEQFF,TGTGCCAGCAGTATGGGACAGGGGTACAATGAGCAGTTCTTC,TRBD1,TRBV6-4,.,14,TRBJ2-1
CASPGEGFRGRQYF,TGCGCCAGCCCGGGAGAGGGCTTCCGGGGCAGGCAGTACTTC,.,TRBV4-3,.,14,TRBJ2-7
CASGRGTNEKLFF,TGTGCCAGCGGGAGGGGAACTAATGAAAAACTGTTTTTT,.,TRBV2,.,13,TRBJ1-4
CASVPGSNTGELFF,TGTGCCAGCGTCCCCGGGAGCAACACCGGGGAGCTGTTTTTT,.,TRBV2,.,14,TRBJ2-2
CASSSGQGAWRSYGYTF,TGTGCCAGCAGTTCAGGACAGGGGGCATGGAGGAGCTATGGCTACACCTTC,TRBD1,TRBV28,few,17,TRBJ1-2
CASSPLVQTGPGTYEQYF,TGTGCCAGCTCACCACTGGTTCAGACAGGACCAGGTACCTACGAGCAGTACTTC,.,TRBV18,.,18,TRBJ2-7
CASRRDRGNTQYF,TGCGCCAGCAGACGGGACAGGGGAAATACGCAGTATTTT,TRBD1,TRBV5-1,.,13,TRBJ2-3
CATSDEDNGYEQYF,TGTGCCACCAGTGACGAGGACAACGGCTACGAGCAGTACTTC,.,TRBV24-1,.,14,TRBJ2-7
CASSFGQSGAEAFF,TGCGCCAGCAGCTTTGGACAGTCTGGAGCCGAAGCTTTCTTT,.,TRBV5-1,.,14,TRBJ1-1
CASSPRQNTGELFF,TGTGCCAGCTCACCTCGACAGAACACCGGGGAGCTGTTTTTT,.,TRBV18,.,14,TRBJ2-2
CASSLGTSGRTLHNEQFF,TGTGCCAGCAGCTTAGGGACTAGCGGGAGGACCCTTCACAATGAGCAGTTCTTC,TRBD2,TRBV11-3,.,18,TRBJ2-1
CAISESVGVPNEKLFF,TGTGCCATCAGTGAGTCGGTCGGGGTACCTAATGAAAAACTGTTTTTT,.,TRBV10-3,.,16,TRBJ1-4
CASSLAGQGAFEQYF,TGCGCCAGCAGCTTGGCCGGACAGGGGGCATTTGAGCAGTACTTC,TRBD1,TRBV5-1,.,15,TRBJ2-7
CASSVTGTAYGSYTF,TGCGCCAGCAGTGTCACCGGGACTGCCTATGGTAGCTACACCTTC,.,TRBV10-2,.,15,TRBJ1-2
CAWSVRRSGNTIYF,TGTGCCTGGAGTGTTCGCAGATCCGGAAACACCATATATTTT,.,TRBV30,.,14,TRBJ1-3
CASSLGGFGNTIYF,TGTGCCAGCAGTCTCGGGGGTTTTGGAAACACCATATATTTT,.,TRBV6-5,.,14,TRBJ1-3
CASSLRGSLSTEAFF,TGTGCCAGCAGTCTCAGGGGGTCTTTGAGCACTGAAGCTTTCTTT,TRBD1,TRBV2,.,15,TRBJ1-1
CASSPGRNTEAFF,TGTGCCAGCTCACCAGGGAGGAACACTGAAGCTTTCTTT,.,TRBV18,.,13,TRBJ1-1
CSVEGTGGNTQYF,TGCAGCGTTGAAGGGACCGGAGGGAATACGCAGTATTTT,.,TRBV29-1,few,13,TRBJ2-3
CASSPGQGWTGELFF,TGTGCCAGCAGCCCGGGACAGGGATGGACCGGGGAGCTGTTTTTT,TRBD1,TRBV6-5,.,15,TRBJ2-2
CASSTAAGTGSLGNF,TGTGCCAGCAGTACTGCCGCCGGGACAGGGAGTTTAGGGAATTTT,TRBD1,TRBV5-6,.,15,TRBJ2-3
CASSDSGGYNEQFF,TGTGCCAGCAGTGACTCTGGCGGTTACAATGAGCAGTTCTTC,.,TRBV6-4,.,14,TRBJ2-1
CASKGAGVWYNEQFF,TGTGCCAGTAAGGGGGCAGGGGTGTGGTACAATGAGCAGTTCTTC,TRBD1,TRBV19,.,15,TRBJ2-1
CASSSLRGRWETQYF,TGTGCCAGCAGTTCCCTGAGGGGGCGATGGGAGACCCAGTACTTC,TRBD1,TRBV6-2/TRBV6-3,.,15,TRBJ2-5
CASSLVSGYQETQYF,TGTGCCAGCAGCTTAGTTTCAGGGTACCAAGAGACCCAGTACTTC,.,TRBV7-8,.,15,TRBJ2-5
CASSYIISTSLAGDEQFF,TGTGCCAGCAGTTACATCATCAGTACTTCGCTAGCGGGAGATGAGCAGTTCTTC,TRBD2,TRBV6-7,.,18,TRBJ2-1
CASSPGVASSYEQYF,TGTGCCAGCAGCCCGGGGGTGGCGAGCTCCTACGAGCAGTACTTC,.,TRBV11-3,.,15,TRBJ2-7
CASSVDPQGGSPLHF,TGTGCCAGCAGCGTAGACCCCCAGGGGGGATCACCCCTCCACTTT,TRBD1,TRBV9,few,15,TRBJ1-6